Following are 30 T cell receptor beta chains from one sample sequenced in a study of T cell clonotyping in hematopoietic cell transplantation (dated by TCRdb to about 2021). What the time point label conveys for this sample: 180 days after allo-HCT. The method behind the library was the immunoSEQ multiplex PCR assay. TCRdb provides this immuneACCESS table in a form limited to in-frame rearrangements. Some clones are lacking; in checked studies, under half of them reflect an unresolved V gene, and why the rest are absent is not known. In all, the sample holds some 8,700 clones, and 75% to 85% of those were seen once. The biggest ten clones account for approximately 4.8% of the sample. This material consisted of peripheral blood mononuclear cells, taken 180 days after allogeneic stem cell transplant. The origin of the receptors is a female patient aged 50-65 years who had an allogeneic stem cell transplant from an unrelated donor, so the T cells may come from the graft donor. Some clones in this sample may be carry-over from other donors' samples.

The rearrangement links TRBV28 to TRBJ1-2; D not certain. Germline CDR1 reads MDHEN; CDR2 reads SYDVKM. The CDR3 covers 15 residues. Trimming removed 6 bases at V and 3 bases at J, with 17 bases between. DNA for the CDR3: TGTGCCAGCAGGCCGATGATGGGATCGGACTATGGCTACACCTTC. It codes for CASRPMMGSDYGYTF.

CDR3 sequence: CASRPGGEQTQYF. The CDR3, as DNA: TGTGCCAGTAGGCCGGGGGGGGAACAGACCCAGTACTTC. V and J are TRBV19 and TRBJ2-5; TRBD2 agrees at 8 bases. V shed 6 bases and J 6 bases; nucleotides not matched to a gene: 6. Germline V gene sequence: CDR1 LNHDA, CDR2 SQIVND (reference sequence). The CDR3 has 13 residues.

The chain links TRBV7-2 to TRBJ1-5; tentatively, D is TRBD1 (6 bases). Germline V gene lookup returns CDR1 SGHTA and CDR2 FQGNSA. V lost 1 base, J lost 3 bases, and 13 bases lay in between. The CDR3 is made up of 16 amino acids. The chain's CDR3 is CASSLEVGGANQPQHF. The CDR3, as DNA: TGTGCCAGCAGCTTAGAGGTGGGGGGGGCCAATCAGCCCCAGCATTTT.

CDR3 in amino acids: CASKGGTAGNTIYF. Written as DNA, the CDR3 is TGTGCCAGCAAGGGAGGGACCGCTGGAAACACCATATATTTT. The rearrangement links TRBV2 to TRBJ1-3, with TRBD1 as a possible D gene (5 bases). V shed 7 bases and J shed 2 bases, with 12 bases lying between them. Looked up from germline, CDR1 is SNHLY and CDR2 is FYNNEI. The CDR3 has 14 amino acids.

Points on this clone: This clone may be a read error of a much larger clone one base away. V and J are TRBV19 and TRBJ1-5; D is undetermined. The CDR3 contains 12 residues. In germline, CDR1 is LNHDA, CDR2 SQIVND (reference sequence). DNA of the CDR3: TGTGCCAGTAATATAGGGATTCAGCCCCAGCATTTT. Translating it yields CASNIGIQPQHF.

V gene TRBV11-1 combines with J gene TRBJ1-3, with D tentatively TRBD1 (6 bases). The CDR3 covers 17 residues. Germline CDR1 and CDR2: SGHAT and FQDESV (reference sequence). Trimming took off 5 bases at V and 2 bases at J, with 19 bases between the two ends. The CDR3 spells CASSARGGPSTGNTIYF. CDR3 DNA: TGTGCCAGCAGCGCCCGGGGGGGCCCATCGACTGGAAACACCATATATTTT.

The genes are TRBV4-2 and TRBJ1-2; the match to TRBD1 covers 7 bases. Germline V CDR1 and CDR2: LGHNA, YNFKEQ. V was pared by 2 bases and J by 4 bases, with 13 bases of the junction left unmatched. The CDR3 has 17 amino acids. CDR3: CASSQNRPRDSFYGYTF. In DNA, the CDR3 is TGTGCCAGCAGCCAAAACCGACCGAGGGACAGCTTCTATGGCTACACCTTC.

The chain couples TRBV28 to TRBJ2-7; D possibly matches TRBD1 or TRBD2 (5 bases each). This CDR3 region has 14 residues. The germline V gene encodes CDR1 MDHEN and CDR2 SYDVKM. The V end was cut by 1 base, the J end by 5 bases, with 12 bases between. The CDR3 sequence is CASSLLGEFDEQYF. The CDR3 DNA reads TGTGCCAGCAGTTTATTGGGGGAATTCGACGAGCAGTACTTC.

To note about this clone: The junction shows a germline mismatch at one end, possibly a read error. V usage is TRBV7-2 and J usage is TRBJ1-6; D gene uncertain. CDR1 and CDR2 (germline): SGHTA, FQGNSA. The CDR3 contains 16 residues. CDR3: CASSPSVGQTNSPLHF. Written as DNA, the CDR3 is TGCGCCAGCAGCCCTAGTGTCGGTCAGACTAATTCACCCCTCCACTTT.

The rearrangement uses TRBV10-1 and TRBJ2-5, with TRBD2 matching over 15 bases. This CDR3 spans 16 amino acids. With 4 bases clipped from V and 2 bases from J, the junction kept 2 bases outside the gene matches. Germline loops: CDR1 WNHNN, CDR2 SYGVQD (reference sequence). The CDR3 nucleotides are TGCGCCAGCAGTGCGGGACTAGCGGGAGGACAAGAGACCCAGTACTTC. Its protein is CASSAGLAGGQETQYF.

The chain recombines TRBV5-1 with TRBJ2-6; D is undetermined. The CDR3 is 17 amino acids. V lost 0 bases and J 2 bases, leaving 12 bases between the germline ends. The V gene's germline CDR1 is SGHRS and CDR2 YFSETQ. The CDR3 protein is CASSLGFGGPGANVLTF. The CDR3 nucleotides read TGCGCCAGCAGCTTGGGTTTCGGCGGACCTGGGGCCAACGTCCTGACTTTC.

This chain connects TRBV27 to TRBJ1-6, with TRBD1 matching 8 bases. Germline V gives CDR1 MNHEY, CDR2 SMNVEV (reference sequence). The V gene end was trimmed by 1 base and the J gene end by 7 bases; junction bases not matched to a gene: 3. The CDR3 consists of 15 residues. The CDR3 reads CASSLYTGGNSPLHF. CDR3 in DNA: TGTGCCAGCAGTTTATATACAGGGGGGAATTCACCCCTCCACTTT.

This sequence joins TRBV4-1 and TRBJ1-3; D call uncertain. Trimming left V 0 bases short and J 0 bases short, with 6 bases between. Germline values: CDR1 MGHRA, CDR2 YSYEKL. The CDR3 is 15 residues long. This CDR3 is CASSQEYGSGNTIYF. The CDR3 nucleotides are TGCGCCAGCAGCCAAGAGTACGGCTCTGGAAACACCATATATTTT.

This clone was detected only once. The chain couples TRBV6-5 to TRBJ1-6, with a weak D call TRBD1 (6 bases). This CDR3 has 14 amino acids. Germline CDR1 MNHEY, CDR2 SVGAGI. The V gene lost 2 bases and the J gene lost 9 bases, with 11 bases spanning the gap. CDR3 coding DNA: TGTGCCAGCAGTTACCAGGGGATAAGTTCACCCCTCCACTTT. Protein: CASSYQGISSPLHF.

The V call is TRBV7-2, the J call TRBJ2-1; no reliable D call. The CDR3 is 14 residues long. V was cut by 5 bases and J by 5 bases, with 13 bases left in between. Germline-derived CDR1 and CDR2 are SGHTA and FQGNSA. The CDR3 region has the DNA TGTGCCAGCAGCGCCGATCTGGGGAACAATGAGCAGTTCTTC. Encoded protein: CASSADLGNNEQFF.

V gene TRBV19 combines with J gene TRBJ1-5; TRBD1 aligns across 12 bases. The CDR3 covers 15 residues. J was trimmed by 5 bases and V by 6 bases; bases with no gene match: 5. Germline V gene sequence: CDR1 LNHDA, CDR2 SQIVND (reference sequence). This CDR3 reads CASRGTGGADQPQHF. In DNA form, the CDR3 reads TGTGCCAGTAGGGGGACAGGGGGCGCGGATCAGCCCCAGCATTTT.

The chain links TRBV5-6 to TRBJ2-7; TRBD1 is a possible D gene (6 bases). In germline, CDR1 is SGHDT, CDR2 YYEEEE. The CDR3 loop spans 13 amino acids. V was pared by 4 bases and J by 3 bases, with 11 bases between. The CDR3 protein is CASSVDSRYEQYF. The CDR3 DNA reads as TGTGCCAGCAGCGTGGACAGTCGCTACGAGCAGTACTTC. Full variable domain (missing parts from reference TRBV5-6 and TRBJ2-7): DAGVTQSPTHLIKTRGQQVTLRCSPKSGHDTVSWYQQALGQGPQFIFQYYEEEERQRGNFPDRFSGHQFPNYSSELNVNALLLGDSALYLCASSVDSRYEQYFGPGTRLTVT.

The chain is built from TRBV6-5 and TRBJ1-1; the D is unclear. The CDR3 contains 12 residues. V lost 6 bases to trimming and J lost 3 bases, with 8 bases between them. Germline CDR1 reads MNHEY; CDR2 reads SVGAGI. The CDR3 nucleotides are TGTGCCAGCAGCTCTGGACACACTGAAGCTTTCTTT. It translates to CASSSGHTEAFF.

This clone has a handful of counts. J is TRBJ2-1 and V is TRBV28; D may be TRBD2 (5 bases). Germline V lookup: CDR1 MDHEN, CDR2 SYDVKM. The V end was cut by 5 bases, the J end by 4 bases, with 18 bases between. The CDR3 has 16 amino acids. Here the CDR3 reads CASSPLGAVGYNEQFF. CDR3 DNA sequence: TGTGCCAGCAGTCCACTGGGAGCGGTGGGGTACAATGAGCAGTTCTTC.

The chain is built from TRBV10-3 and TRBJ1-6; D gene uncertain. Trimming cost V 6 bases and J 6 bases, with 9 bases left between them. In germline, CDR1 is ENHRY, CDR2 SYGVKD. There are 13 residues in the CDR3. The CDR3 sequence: CAISSETNSPLHF. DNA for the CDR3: TGTGCCATCAGCTCAGAAACTAATTCACCCCTCCACTTT.

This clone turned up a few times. In DNA, the CDR3 is TGTGCCAGCAGCTTGGTCGCAGGGTTAACGACACCCCTCCACTTT. Encoded protein: CASSLVAGLTTPLHF. The chain links TRBV5-5 to TRBJ1-6, with D perhaps TRBD1 (5 bases). Germline V gene data show CDR1 as SGHKS and CDR2 as YYEKEE (reference sequence). There are 15 residues in the CDR3. Between the trimmed V and J ends, which lost 0 bases and 11 bases, there was a span of 15 bases.

The CDR3 bases are TGTGCCGCGGGACAGGGGGCGGCGGACACCGGGGAGCTGTTTTTT. Its translation is CAAGQGAADTGELFF. V and J are TRBV10-3 and TRBJ2-2, with 12 nucleotides matching TRBD1. Per the germline V gene, CDR1 is ENHRY and CDR2 is SYGVKD. The CDR3 totals 15 residues. After removal of 11 bases from V and 3 bases from J, the junction contained 7 bases not matched to a gene.

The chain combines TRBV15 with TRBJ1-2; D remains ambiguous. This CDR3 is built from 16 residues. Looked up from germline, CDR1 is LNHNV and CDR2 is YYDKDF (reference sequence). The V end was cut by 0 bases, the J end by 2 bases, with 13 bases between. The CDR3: CATSRDGRGVNYGYTF. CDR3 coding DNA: TGTGCCACCAGCAGAGATGGGCGGGGAGTGAACTATGGCTACACCTTC.

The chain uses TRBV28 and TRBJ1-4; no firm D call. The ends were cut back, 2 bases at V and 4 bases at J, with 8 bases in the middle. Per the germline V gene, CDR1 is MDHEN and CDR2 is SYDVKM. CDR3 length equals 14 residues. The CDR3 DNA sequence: TGTGCCAGCAGTTTACCGGGGTATAATGAAAAACTGTTTTTT. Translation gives CASSLPGYNEKLFF.

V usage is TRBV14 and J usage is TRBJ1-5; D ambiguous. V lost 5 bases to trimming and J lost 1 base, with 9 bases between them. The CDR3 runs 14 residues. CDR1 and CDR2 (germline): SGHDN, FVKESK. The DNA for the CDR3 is TGTGCCAGCAGCTTGGGCAGAAGCAATCAGCCCCAGCATTTT. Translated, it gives CASSLGRSNQPQHF.

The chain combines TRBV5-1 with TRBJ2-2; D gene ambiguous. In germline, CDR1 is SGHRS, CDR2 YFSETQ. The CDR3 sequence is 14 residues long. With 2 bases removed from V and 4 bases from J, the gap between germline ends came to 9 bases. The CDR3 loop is CASSLQIGTGELFF. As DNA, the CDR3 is TGCGCCAGCAGCTTACAGATAGGCACCGGGGAGCTGTTTTTT.

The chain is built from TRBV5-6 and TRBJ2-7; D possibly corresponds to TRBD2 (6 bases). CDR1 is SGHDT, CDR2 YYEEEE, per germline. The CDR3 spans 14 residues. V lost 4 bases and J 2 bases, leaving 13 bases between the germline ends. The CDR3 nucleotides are TGTGCCAGCAGCCGACTAGACACGGCCTACGAGCAGTACTTC. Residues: CASSRLDTAYEQYF.

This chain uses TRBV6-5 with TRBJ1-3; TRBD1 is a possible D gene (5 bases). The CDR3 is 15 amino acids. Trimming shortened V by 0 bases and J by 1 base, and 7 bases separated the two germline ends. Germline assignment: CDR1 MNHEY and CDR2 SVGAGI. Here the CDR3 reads CASSYSGGSGNTIYF. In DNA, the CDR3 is TGTGCCAGCAGTTACTCCGGGGGTTCTGGAAACACCATATATTTT.

CDR3 residues: CASSETWGDNEQFF. DNA of the CDR3: TGTGCCAGCAGTGAGACGTGGGGGGACAATGAGCAGTTCTTC. V and J are TRBV2 and TRBJ2-1, with D perhaps matching TRBD2 (6 bases). The length of the CDR3 is 14 residues. Trimming removed 3 bases at V and 5 bases at J, with 11 bases between. Germline V gene lookup returns CDR1 SNHLY and CDR2 FYNNEI.

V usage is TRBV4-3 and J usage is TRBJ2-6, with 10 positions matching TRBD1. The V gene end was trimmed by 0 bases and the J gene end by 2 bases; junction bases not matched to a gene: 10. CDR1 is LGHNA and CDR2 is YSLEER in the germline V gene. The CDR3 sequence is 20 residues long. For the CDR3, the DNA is TGCGCCAGCAGCCAAGAAGGGTCGGGACAGGGGAGGGCTGGGGCCAACGTCCTGACTTTC. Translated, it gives CASSQEGSGQGRAGANVLTF.